The clone carrying this TCR beta chain was observed once. How the authors handled the data: Reference gene primers were amplified, and this amplification served to estimate nucleated cell counts. The repertoire was sequenced with immunoSEQ multiplex PCR; TCRdb's copy has only in-frame clones and lacks some. That table supplies the V and J calls and clone size; D and trimming were determined from the DNA. The table records around 170,000 clones, approximately 80% of them present only once. This entry comes from a study of blood T cell repertoires in COVID-19. About the study: Some COVID-19 samples were acute and others convalescent; all came from the United States, Italy and Spain. Nucleic acid was either cDNA or gDNA, and it came from T cells, B-cell-depleted T cells, or PBMCs.

Sequencing was carried out using peripheral blood. This clonotype was obtained from a woman aged 80 or over with acute or convalescent COVID-19.

Here the CDR3 reads CASTLQGAFSGNTIYF. The CDR3 bases are TGTGCCAGCACCCTACAGGGGGCCTTCTCTGGAAACACCATATATTTT. The chain carries TRBV7-8 and TRBJ1-3; 9 positions match TRBD1. After removal of 7 bases from V and 0 bases from J, the junction contained 7 bases not matched to a gene. The CDR3 is 16 amino acids. Germline values: CDR1 SGHVS, CDR2 FQNEAQ.